This record concerns one T cell receptor beta chain sequence. The antigen is unknown. The CDR3 regions of TCR beta were amplified from RNA transcripts. In the first-round RT-PCR of the TCR CDR3, the HTBI primer set was used. TCRdb reprocessed the multiplex PCR reads with MiXCR, giving one entry per CDR3 protein. The sample lists a few hundred thousand distinct CDR3 sequences, roughly 20% occurring once. Diagnoses used clinical symptoms, serum thyroxine and TRAb, thyroid ultrasound and orbital computed tomography. The record originates from a study of T cells in Graves' hyperthyroidism and ophthalmopathy. About the research overall: Prior to any treatment, at the point of initial diagnosis, peripheral blood was collected. Notes on the study in general: Most thyroid clonotypes with frequency above 0.001 were detected in blood. Ophthalmopathy got predicted by the model a median roughly 6.4 months before its onset.

J gave up 6 bases and V 2 bases, and 7 bases lay outside the gene matches. Germline CDR1 and CDR2: MDHEN and SYDVKM. The CDR3 sequence is 15 residues long. The chain couples TRBV28 to TRBJ1-5; 7 nucleotides align to TRBD1. The sequence derives from a man between 18 and 29 years old with Graves' hyperthyroidism. The material sequenced was blood. The CDR3 loop is CASSLGGQEIQPQHF. The CDR3 DNA reads as TGTGCCAGCAGTTTAGGTGGACAGGAAATTCAGCCCCAGCATTTT.